The 30 T cell receptor beta chains presented below share a single source sample, sequenced in a study of PD-1 blockade in classical Hodgkin lymphoma. TCRdb's table, derived via immunoSEQ multiplex PCR, lists solely in-frame clones and lacks some. The sample shows around 13,000 clones, less than 90% of them seen only once. Following autologous stem cell transplantation, relapse occurred in every patient, and exposure to brentuximab vedotin varied. The sequences come from peripheral blood mononuclear cells (PBMCs), collected at baseline. Receptors were obtained from a human donor with classical Hodgkin lymphoma.

The CDR3 is CASSQVSGDYGYTF. CDR3 in DNA: TGCGCCAGCAGCCAAGTTTCGGGTGACTATGGCTACACCTTC. The chain combines TRBV4-1 with TRBJ1-2; the D is unclear. This CDR3 comprises 14 residues. V lost 1 base to trimming and J lost 3 bases, with 9 bases between them. The germline gives CDR1 MGHRA, CDR2 YSYEKL.

The chain has TRBV2 and TRBJ2-1, with TRBD2 identical over 9 bases. CDR1 is SNHLY, CDR2 FYNNEI, per germline. The CDR3 totals 15 residues. Trimming cost V 4 bases and J 6 bases; bases outside gene matches: 7. CDR3 sequence reads: CASSVLAGGFNEQFF. The CDR3 region has the DNA TGTGCCAGCAGTGTACTAGCGGGCGGGTTCAATGAGCAGTTCTTC.

The rearrangement uses TRBV2 and TRBJ1-5; D is perhaps TRBD1 (5 bases). The V end lost 7 bases, the J end lost 2 bases, and 12 bases lay between the germline ends. This CDR3 region has 14 residues. Germline values: CDR1 SNHLY, CDR2 FYNNEI. CDR3 sequence (DNA): TGTGCCAGCACGAGGGACCTGGGCAATCAGCCCCAGCATTTT. It specifies CASTRDLGNQPQHF.

The rearrangement joins TRBV21-1 to TRBJ1-2; the D segment call TRBD1 is taken from the table without a DNA check. TRBV21-1 is reported as a pseudogene. This CDR3 has 15 amino acids. The CDR3 sequence is CASSKPGQGLYGYTF. The CDR3 region has the DNA TGTGCCAGCAGCAAGCCGGGACAGGGGCTCTATGGCTACACCTTC.

The chain is built from TRBV29-1 and TRBJ2-1; D unresolved. CDR3 size: 14 residues. Trimming shortened V by 0 bases and J by 4 bases, and 10 bases separated the two germline ends. The germline V gene encodes CDR1 SQVTM and CDR2 ANQGSEA. The CDR3 spells CSVEDGNFYNEQFF. The CDR3 DNA reads as TGCAGCGTTGAAGATGGAAACTTTTACAATGAGCAGTTCTTC.

J is TRBJ1-1 and V is TRBV5-4; weak D call: TRBD1 (5 bases). This CDR3 comprises 13 residues. Germline CDR1 SGHNT, CDR2 YYREEE (reference sequence). V lost 0 bases to trimming and J lost 11 bases, with 14 bases between them. DNA of the CDR3: TGTGCCAGCAGCTTGGACAAGGGGATGTTGGCTTTCTTT. Translated: CASSLDKGMLAFF.

The chain is built from TRBV19 and TRBJ2-1, with a weak D call TRBD2 (6 bases). CDR1 is LNHDA, CDR2 SQIVND, per germline (reference sequence). The V gene lost 6 bases and the J gene lost 7 bases, with 16 bases spanning the gap. The CDR3 runs to 14 residues. CDR3 sequence reads: CASRGAGLLNEQFF. In DNA form, the CDR3 reads TGTGCCAGTAGAGGGGCGGGACTTCTAAATGAGCAGTTCTTC.

V usage is TRBV7-2 and J usage is TRBJ2-7; 7 bases are a match to TRBD1. There are 15 residues in the CDR3. The germline CDR1 and CDR2 sequences are SGHTA and FQGNSA. V dropped 2 bases and J dropped 2; count of bases not matched to a gene: 6. The CDR3 DNA sequence: TGTGCCAGCAGCTTATACGGGACAGAAACCTACGAGCAGTACTTC. Protein: CASSLYGTETYEQYF. The full variable domain, completed using reference TRBV7-2 and TRBJ2-7, is GAGVSQSPSNKVTEKGKDVELRCDPISGHTALYWYRQSLGQGLEFLIYFQGNSAPDKSGLPSDRFSAERTGGSVSTLTIQRTQQEDSAVYLCASSLYGTETYEQYFGPGTRLTVT.

The chain combines TRBV27 with TRBJ1-1, with no clear D. Trimming took off 5 bases at V and 2 bases at J, with 12 bases between the two ends. The germline gives CDR1 MNHEY, CDR2 SMNVEV (reference sequence). This CDR3 is 14 amino acids long. The CDR3 DNA sequence: TGTGCCAGCAGTCCCGGGCTCTCTAACACTGAAGCTTTCTTT. It specifies CASSPGLSNTEAFF.

The gene calls are TRBV28 and TRBJ1-6, with D uncertain. Germline CDR1 is MDHEN and CDR2 is SYDVKM. This CDR3 is built from 16 residues. Deletions cut 4 bases from V and 4 bases from J, with 14 bases between. The CDR3 spells CASSSPLGRYNSPLHF. The CDR3 DNA is TGTGCCAGCAGTTCCCCCCTGGGCAGATATAATTCACCCCTCCACTTT. The variable domain in full, completed from reference TRBV28 and TRBJ1-6, reads DVKVTQSSRYLVKRTGEKVFLECVQDMDHENMFWYRQDPGLGLRLIYFSYDVKMKEKGDIPEGYSVSREKKERFSLILESASTNQTSMYLCASSSPLGRYNSPLHFGNGTRLTVT.

The table lists this clone with a few counts. J is TRBJ2-2 and V is TRBV5-1; D perhaps matches TRBD2 (5 bases). The germline gives CDR1 SGHRS, CDR2 YFSETQ. The CDR3 consists of 13 residues. Deletions cut 0 bases from V and 6 bases from J, with 6 bases between. The CDR3 here is CASSLGGAGELFF. In nucleotides, the CDR3 is TGCGCCAGCAGCTTGGGGGGAGCCGGGGAGCTGTTTTTT.

This chain joins TRBV5-4 and TRBJ2-2, with TRBD1 matching over 7 bases. Unmatched junction bases numbered 4, after V lost 4 bases and J lost 1 base. This CDR3 has 15 residues. CDR1 and CDR2 (germline): SGHNT, YYREEE (reference sequence). CDR3 protein: CASSPQGQNTGELFF. The CDR3 DNA is TGTGCCAGCAGCCCACAGGGGCAGAACACCGGGGAGCTGTTTTTT.

The chain combines TRBV10-3 with TRBJ1-1; tentatively, D is TRBD1 (5 bases). The V gene's germline CDR1 is ENHRY and CDR2 SYGVKD. This CDR3 has 15 amino acids. The ends were cut back, 1 base at V and 1 base at J, with 10 bases in the middle. CDR3 amino acids: CAISEFGGENTEAFF. The CDR3 DNA sequence: TGTGCCATCAGTGAGTTCGGGGGAGAGAACACTGAAGCTTTCTTT.

The J gene is TRBJ1-1, the V gene TRBV27, with 10 bases matching TRBD1. Germline trimming cut 4 bases from V and 5 bases from J; bases unmatched to any gene: 16. In germline, CDR1 is MNHEY, CDR2 SMNVEV (reference sequence). The CDR3 loop spans 18 amino acids. The CDR3 protein is CASSSPRDRGTRGTEAFF. The CDR3, as DNA: TGTGCCAGCAGTTCTCCCCGGGACAGGGGTACGAGGGGGACTGAAGCTTTCTTT.

A few counts support this clone. The gene calls are TRBV9 and TRBJ1-1, with D unresolved. Germline assignment: CDR1 SGDLS and CDR2 YYNGEE. The CDR3 has 13 residues. Trimming cost V 0 bases and J 5 bases, with 8 bases left between them. CDR3: CASSVGAWTEAFF. Here the CDR3 DNA reads TGTGCCAGCAGCGTAGGGGCATGGACTGAAGCTTTCTTT.

This clone showed up just once. CDR3 region: CASSPPFQGYTF. The DNA for the CDR3 is TGTGCCAGCAGCCCCCCTTTCCAGGGCTACACCTTC. The chain joins TRBV7-8 to TRBJ1-2; no firm D call. CDR1 is SGHVS, CDR2 FQNEAQ, per germline. V shed 5 bases and J shed 8 bases, with 12 bases lying between them. This CDR3 is 12 amino acids long. Full variable domain (missing parts from reference TRBV7-8 and TRBJ1-2): GAGVSQSPRYKVAKRGQDVALRCDPISGHVSLFWYQQALGQGPEFLTYFQNEAQLDKSGLPSDRFFAERPEGSVSTLKIQRTQQEDSAVYLCASSPPFQGYTFGSGTRLTVV.

The chain couples TRBV4-2 to TRBJ1-3; perhaps TRBD1 as D (6 bases). CDR1 and CDR2 from the germline V gene are LGHNA and YNFKEQ. The CDR3 runs 18 residues. V was clipped by 0 bases and J by 0 bases, with 15 bases between them. CDR3 in amino acids: CASSQDGGGPISGNTIYF. CDR3 nucleotides: TGTGCCAGCAGCCAAGATGGCGGGGGGCCCATCTCTGGAAACACCATATATTTT.

The rearrangement joins TRBV29-1 to TRBJ2-1; D perhaps matches TRBD2 (5 bases). This CDR3 spans 16 amino acids. V lost 5 bases to trimming and J lost 4 bases, with 21 bases between them. Germline assignment: CDR1 SQVTM and CDR2 ANQGSEA. The DNA of the CDR3 is TGCAGCGTTCTCGCGGAGGCGGGTCGAGAATACAATGAGCAGTTCTTC. Its protein is CSVLAEAGREYNEQFF.

The V call is TRBV7-2, the J call TRBJ1-1; possibly TRBD1 for D (5 bases). The CDR3 runs 16 residues. V gave up 0 bases and J gave up 5 bases, with 16 bases separating them. The V gene's germline CDR1 is SGHTA and CDR2 FQGNSA. CDR3 amino acids: CASSLAGKPEGTEAFF. The CDR3 DNA is TGTGCCAGCAGCTTAGCGGGGAAACCTGAGGGGACTGAAGCTTTCTTT.

This clone showed up just once. V usage is TRBV2 and J usage is TRBJ1-2; D not resolved. The CDR3 spans 15 residues. The germline V gene has CDR1 SNHLY and CDR2 FYNNEI. V lost 3 bases and J lost 5, with 16 bases in between. This CDR3 reads CASSELASVGYGYTF. CDR3 nucleotides: TGTGCCAGCAGTGAGTTAGCATCGGTGGGATATGGCTACACCTTC.

This chain joins TRBV7-6 and TRBJ2-3; the D is unclear. CDR3 size: 15 residues. Germline-derived CDR1 and CDR2 are SGHVS and FNYEAQ. Trimming stripped 0 bases from V and 1 base from J, with 8 bases between. CDR3 residues: CASSLARLGTDTQYF. The CDR3 DNA is TGTGCCAGCAGCTTAGCGCGTCTAGGCACAGATACGCAGTATTTT.

This chain uses TRBV7-3 with TRBJ1-6; D may be TRBD1 (5 bases). The germline V and J ends were trimmed by 2 bases and 7 bases, with 12 bases remaining between them. CDR3 size: 15 residues. Germline CDR1 reads SGHTA; CDR2 reads FQGTGA. CDR3 nucleotide sequence: TGTGCCAGCAGCTTAGGATTCACAGGCAATTCACCCCTCCACTTT. This codes for CASSLGFTGNSPLHF.

This chain joins TRBV6-1 and TRBJ2-1; 11 nucleotides match TRBD2. In germline, CDR1 is MNHNS, CDR2 SASEGT. There are 15 residues in the CDR3. The ends lost 5 bases at V and 9 bases at J; junction bases unmatched: 9. DNA for the CDR3: TGTGCCAGCAGTTTTAGCGGGAGGGGTTGGAGTGAGCAGTTCTTC. This encodes CASSFSGRGWSEQFF.

V usage is TRBV28 and J usage is TRBJ2-5; 9 bases are shared with TRBD1. The V gene's germline CDR1 is MDHEN and CDR2 SYDVKM. The CDR3 length is 15 residues. The V gene end was trimmed by 5 bases and the J gene end by 3 bases; junction bases not matched to a gene: 7. The chain's CDR3 is CASSLPGQGEETQYF. The CDR3 bases are TGTGCCAGCAGTCTCCCGGGACAGGGAGAAGAGACCCAGTACTTC.

The chain couples TRBV30 to TRBJ2-5; TRBD1 is a possible D gene (6 bases). Trimming left V 5 bases short and J 5 bases short, with 15 bases between. The CDR3 has 13 amino acids. In germline, CDR1 is GTSNPN, CDR2 SVGIG (reference sequence). The CDR3: CAWGRQRGETQYF. The CDR3 nucleotides read TGTGCCTGGGGTAGGCAGAGGGGGGAGACCCAGTACTTC.

The chain carries TRBV30 and TRBJ1-1; 8 bases agree with TRBD1. This CDR3 has 14 amino acids. Germline-derived CDR1 and CDR2 are GTSNPN and SVGIG (reference sequence). After removal of 3 bases from V and 7 bases from J, the junction contained 10 bases not matched to a gene. CDR3 DNA sequence: TGTGCCTGGAGCCCCGGGACAGGCCTATATGAAGCTTTCTTT. Its translation: CAWSPGTGLYEAFF.

The chain links TRBV5-1 to TRBJ1-1; D gene uncertain. CDR1 and CDR2 from the germline V gene are SGHRS and YFSETQ. V lost 3 bases and J 0 bases, leaving 12 bases between the germline ends. This CDR3 has 15 residues. The CDR3 sequence is CASSWASFMNTEAFF. CDR3 in DNA: TGCGCCAGCAGCTGGGCGTCTTTCATGAACACTGAAGCTTTCTTT.

J is TRBJ1-4 and V is TRBV9; D unresolved. Trimming pared 5 bases from V and 1 base from J, leaving 12 bases between. The CDR3 runs to 15 residues. Germline V lookup: CDR1 SGDLS, CDR2 YYNGEE. CDR3 amino acids: CASSPDGKTNEKLFF. CDR3 bases: TGTGCCAGCAGTCCCGACGGAAAAACTAATGAAAAACTGTTTTTT.

This clone has only a few counts. The chain has TRBV25-1 and TRBJ1-1; perhaps TRBD1 as D (6 bases). CDR1 MGHDK and CDR2 SYGVNS come from the germline V gene. Trimming pared 1 base from V and 1 base from J, leaving 10 bases between. The CDR3 is made up of 15 amino acids. CDR3 in amino acids: CASSEWGGQNTEAFF. For the CDR3, the DNA is TGTGCCAGCAGTGAATGGGGGGGCCAGAACACTGAAGCTTTCTTT.

This clone was detected once. This CDR3 is CASSHLMGGGETQYF. The DNA of the CDR3 is TGTGCCAGCAGTCATCTCATGGGGGGGGGAGAGACCCAGTACTTC. The rearrangement joins TRBV28 to TRBJ2-5; 7 nucleotides agree with TRBD2. Trimming cost V 5 bases and J 4 bases; bases outside gene matches: 10. The germline gives CDR1 MDHEN, CDR2 SYDVKM. The CDR3 length is 15 residues.